The 23 T cell receptor beta chains reported below all come from one sample, sequenced in a study of cytomegalovirus exposure and HLA in healthy donors (dated by TCRdb to the late 2010s). Libraries came from the immunoSEQ multiplex PCR assay. The table comes from immuneACCESS by way of TCRdb, which keeps in-frame sequences with V and J called. Part of the clones is missing from these tables; in studies checked, under half for an unresolved V gene and the rest for unknown reasons. The sample table records 90,000 to 100,000 clones; roughly 84% of these occur just once. The top ten clonotypes cover about 5.7% of the sample. Sequenced: PBMCs. The receptors stem from a man younger than 35 in good health and CMV-seropositive.

For the CDR3, the DNA is TGCGCCAGCAGTCGCAGGGGGGACGGCTACAATGAGCAGTTCTTC. It codes for CASSRRGDGYNEQFF. The V and J genes are TRBV10-2 and TRBJ2-1; D perhaps matches TRBD1 (7 bases). V lost 5 bases to trimming and J lost 3 bases, with 14 bases between them. Germline CDR1 reads WSHSY; CDR2 reads SAAADI. The CDR3 runs 15 residues.

This sequence joins TRBV5-3 and TRBJ1-2; D not resolved. TRBV5-3 is assigned to the ORF class and has an uncertain function. The ends were cut back, 3 bases at V and 5 bases at J, with 17 bases in the middle. The CDR3 loop spans 15 amino acids. The CDR3 DNA follows: TGTGCCAGAAGCTGGGTGGGAGCAGGCGGATATGGCTACACCTTC. It specifies CARSWVGAGGYGYTF.

This clone was counted once. The genes are TRBV5-6 and TRBJ2-1; D possibly corresponds to TRBD2 (5 bases). The germline gives CDR1 SGHDT, CDR2 YYEEEE. V gave up 2 bases and J gave up 4 bases, with 10 bases separating them. This CDR3 is built from 14 residues. The CDR3 sequence: CASSFISEYNEQFF. The CDR3 bases are TGTGCCAGCAGCTTTATTAGCGAGTACAATGAGCAGTTCTTC.

The chain couples TRBV6-5 to TRBJ1-1; D call uncertain. CDR1 and CDR2 (germline): MNHEY, SVGAGI. CDR3 size: 11 residues. Trimming pared 0 bases from V and 6 bases from J, leaving 2 bases between. CDR3 bases: TGTGCCAGCAGTTACTCCGCTGAAGCTTTCTTT. It yields the protein CASSYSAEAFF.

This chain joins TRBV6-5 and TRBJ2-7; 7 bases agree with TRBD2. Germline assignment: CDR1 MNHEY and CDR2 SVGAGI. The junction had 5 bases not matched to a gene; V was cut back by 2 bases and J by 4 bases. The CDR3 totals 14 residues. Here the CDR3 reads CASSYRGGLYEQYF. The CDR3, as DNA: TGTGCCAGCAGTTACCGCGGGGGTTTATACGAGCAGTACTTC.

Here the CDR3 reads CASSRNRATNTGELFF. CDR3 coding DNA: TGTGCCAGTAGTCGGAACAGGGCTACGAACACCGGGGAGCTGTTTTTT. This sequence joins TRBV19 and TRBJ2-2; a possible D gene is TRBD1 (6 bases). V shed 5 bases and J shed 0 bases, with 13 bases lying between them. The CDR3 length is 16 residues. Germline CDR1 and CDR2: LNHDA and SQIVND (reference sequence).

V usage is TRBV7-6 and J usage is TRBJ2-7, with D possibly TRBD2 on 6 matching bases. With 5 bases removed from V and 6 bases from J, the gap between germline ends came to 17 bases. Per germline, CDR1 SGHVS and CDR2 FNYEAQ. This CDR3 has 14 residues. The CDR3 loop is CASSHATGLLEQYF. The CDR3 DNA sequence: TGTGCCAGCAGCCATGCTACGGGACTCCTCGAGCAGTACTTC.

V usage is TRBV29-1 and J usage is TRBJ1-2; D call uncertain. V gave up 2 bases and J gave up 4 bases, with 11 bases separating them. The CDR3 length is 13 residues. Per the germline V gene, CDR1 is SQVTM and CDR2 is ANQGSEA. The CDR3 loop reads CSVEQEESYGYTF. Written as DNA, the CDR3 is TGCAGCGTTGAACAAGAGGAATCCTATGGCTACACCTTC.

This clone was counted between two and nine times. CDR3 nucleotide sequence: TGTGCCAGCAGCGCCCGGGACAGGGGCACAGATACGCAGTATTTT. Encoded protein: CASSARDRGTDTQYF. The chain joins TRBV7-2 to TRBJ2-3; 9 bases line up with TRBD1. The trim removed 5 bases at V and 1 base at J, leaving 4 bases unmatched. Germline V CDR1 and CDR2: SGHTA, FQGNSA. CDR3 length: 15 residues.

The chain is built from TRBV4-2 and TRBJ2-7; 9 bases are a match to TRBD1. The CDR3 is 14 amino acids. Germline CDR1 is LGHNA and CDR2 is YNFKEQ. V shed 3 bases, J shed 4 bases, and the junction held 4 bases outside the gene matches. The CDR3 sequence is CASSQGTGNYEQYF. The CDR3 DNA is TGTGCCAGCAGCCAGGGGACAGGGAATTACGAGCAGTACTTC.

This clone was picked up one time. The chain uses TRBV6-5 and TRBJ1-1, with D perhaps TRBD1 (6 bases). The germline V and J ends were trimmed by 8 bases and 0 bases, with 10 bases remaining between them. This CDR3 region has 13 residues. Germline CDR1 is MNHEY and CDR2 is SVGAGI. The CDR3 here is CASGGQLNTEAFF. The CDR3 DNA follows: TGTGCCAGCGGAGGACAGTTGAACACTGAAGCTTTCTTT.

The chain carries TRBV6-5 and TRBJ2-3, with TRBD2 matching over 9 bases. Trimming removed 2 bases from V and 6 bases from J; junction bases left unmatched: 6. The CDR3 loop spans 15 amino acids. Per the germline V gene, CDR1 is MNHEY and CDR2 is SVGAGI. As DNA, the CDR3 is TGTGCCAGCAGTTACAAGGGGCTAGCGGGGGATACGCAGTATTTT. Protein sequence: CASSYKGLAGDTQYF.

V and J are TRBV25-1 and TRBJ2-1; TRBD2 might be the D (5 bases). The V end lost 3 bases, the J end lost 8 bases, and 20 bases lay between the germline ends. This CDR3 is built from 16 residues. The germline V gene encodes CDR1 MGHDK and CDR2 SYGVNS. CDR3 residues: CASSEALVGIIDEQFF. The DNA for the CDR3 is TGTGCCAGCAGTGAGGCACTAGTTGGTATAATCGATGAGCAGTTCTTC.

The gene calls are TRBV28 and TRBJ1-5; unclear D gene. Between the trimmed V and J ends, which lost 2 bases and 4 bases, there was a span of 3 bases. Germline V gene data show CDR1 as MDHEN and CDR2 as SYDVKM. The CDR3 has 12 residues. The CDR3 here is CASSLPNQPQHF. In DNA, the CDR3 is TGTGCCAGCAGTTTACCGAATCAGCCCCAGCATTTT.

The chain couples TRBV28 to TRBJ2-7, with 7 bases lining up with TRBD1. The V gene end was trimmed by 4 bases and the J gene end by 2 bases; junction bases not matched to a gene: 20. This CDR3 comprises 19 residues. Per germline, CDR1 MDHEN and CDR2 SYDVKM. The chain's CDR3 is CASSSPTRQGDLQAYEQYF. The CDR3 bases are TGTGCCAGCAGTTCCCCCACACGACAGGGCGACTTGCAGGCCTACGAGCAGTACTTC.

This chain connects TRBV5-6 to TRBJ2-7; TRBD1 matches 10 bases. The CDR3 contains 14 residues. Trimming at V came to 4 bases and at J to 4 bases, leaving 5 bases not matched to a gene. The germline CDR1 and CDR2 sequences are SGHDT and YYEEEE. CDR3 DNA sequence: TGTGCCAGCAGCCAGCCGGGACAGGGGTACGAGCAGTACTTC. Translated: CASSQPGQGYEQYF.

The chain links TRBV28 to TRBJ2-5; 9 positions agree with TRBD2. With 1 base clipped from V and 1 base from J, the junction kept 1 base outside the gene matches. The CDR3 has 15 amino acids. Germline lookup yields CDR1 MDHEN and CDR2 SYDVKM. DNA for the CDR3: TGTGCCAGCAGTTTATTAGCGGGGGTCCAAGAGACCCAGTACTTC. Protein: CASSLLAGVQETQYF.

The chain carries TRBV10-3 and TRBJ1-6; D not certain. V was clipped by 10 bases and J by 7 bases, with 20 bases between them. In germline, CDR1 is ENHRY, CDR2 SYGVKD. The CDR3 contains 15 residues. The CDR3 DNA follows: TGTGCCACCAGCGTCTTATTAGGAGGCAATTCACCCCTCCACTTT. It codes for CATSVLLGGNSPLHF.

The V gene is TRBV5-4, the J gene TRBJ1-1, with a tentative D call TRBD1 (5 bases). The CDR3 covers 14 residues. V was cut by 6 bases and J by 1 base, with 13 bases left in between. The germline gives CDR1 SGHNT, CDR2 YYREEE (reference sequence). The chain's CDR3 is CASTISGGNTEAFF. The CDR3 region has the DNA TGTGCCAGCACCATATCGGGGGGGAACACTGAAGCTTTCTTT. Full variable domain (outside the CDR3, taken from reference TRBV5-4 and TRBJ1-1): ETGVTQSPTHLIKTRGQQVTLRCSSQSGHNTVSWYQQALGQGPQFIFQYYREEENGRGNFPPRFSGLQFPNYSSELNVNALELDDSALYLCASTISGGNTEAFFGQGTRLTVV.

This clone has a single count. The genes are TRBV11-2 and TRBJ2-7; weak D call: TRBD2 (7 bases). With 2 bases removed from V and 7 bases from J, the gap between germline ends came to 24 bases. The germline gives CDR1 SGHAT, CDR2 FQNNGV. This CDR3 spans 17 amino acids. CDR3 DNA: TGTGCCAGCAGCTTATATGGTTCGGGGGGCTCCGGGGGTGAGCAGTACTTC. This codes for CASSLYGSGGSGGEQYF.

The rearrangement links TRBV10-1 to TRBJ2-7; D gene uncertain. Per the germline V gene, CDR1 is WNHNN and CDR2 is SYGVQD (reference sequence). The CDR3 loop spans 12 amino acids. V dropped 10 bases and J dropped 2 bases, with 12 bases sitting between them. The CDR3 DNA reads TGCGCCACTCCCCCTTTTACCTACGAGCAGTACTTC. Translated, it gives CATPPFTYEQYF.

The CDR3 nucleotides read TGTGCCAGCAGTTACGGTTTGGGCGGGCAATCCATAGAGTACTTC. Translated, it gives CASSYGLGGQSIEYF. The gene calls are TRBV6-5 and TRBJ2-7; possibly TRBD2 for D (5 bases). Trimming left V 2 bases short and J 11 bases short, with 22 bases between. The CDR3 spans 15 residues. The germline CDR1 and CDR2 sequences are MNHEY and SVGAGI.

This clone is medium-sized. The chain links TRBV19 to TRBJ2-1; 12 nucleotides line up with TRBD2. The CDR3 is 15 residues long. Germline-derived CDR1 and CDR2 are LNHDA and SQIVND (reference sequence). The V segment lost 6 bases and the J segment 4 bases; nucleotides outside the gene matches: 4. CDR3 sequence reads: CASRETSGGYNEQFF. The CDR3 coding sequence is TGTGCCAGTAGAGAGACTAGCGGGGGTTACAATGAGCAGTTCTTC.